This record concerns one TCR beta chain sequence. Stated treatment: oral pan-JAK inhibitor, 5-10 mg twice daily. Peripheral blood and lesional scalp punch biopsies were taken from alopecia areata patients. These data originate in a study of CD8+ T cells in alopecia areata. Study in general: Scoring of treated patients' severity used the percentage of affected scalp area.

The sequencing template was cDNA reverse transcribed from extracted RNA. Clones were sequenced by immunoSEQ multiplex PCR, and TCRdb holds only the in-frame ones, with some missing. The sample consists of around 190,000 clones, around 65% of them appearing once. This CDR3 region has 12 residues. Germline V lookup: CDR1 SEHNR, CDR2 FQNEAQ (reference sequence). V was clipped by 4 bases and J by 1 base, with 3 bases between them. This sequence originates from a human donor with alopecia areata. The chain uses TRBV7-9 and TRBJ2-3; D is undetermined. This material consisted of CD4+ T cells sorted from blood, taken at week 4, from a patient treated with tofacitinib. CDR3 sequence reads: CASSSRTDTQYF. The CDR3, as DNA: TGTGCCAGCAGCTCTCGCACAGATACGCAGTATTTT.